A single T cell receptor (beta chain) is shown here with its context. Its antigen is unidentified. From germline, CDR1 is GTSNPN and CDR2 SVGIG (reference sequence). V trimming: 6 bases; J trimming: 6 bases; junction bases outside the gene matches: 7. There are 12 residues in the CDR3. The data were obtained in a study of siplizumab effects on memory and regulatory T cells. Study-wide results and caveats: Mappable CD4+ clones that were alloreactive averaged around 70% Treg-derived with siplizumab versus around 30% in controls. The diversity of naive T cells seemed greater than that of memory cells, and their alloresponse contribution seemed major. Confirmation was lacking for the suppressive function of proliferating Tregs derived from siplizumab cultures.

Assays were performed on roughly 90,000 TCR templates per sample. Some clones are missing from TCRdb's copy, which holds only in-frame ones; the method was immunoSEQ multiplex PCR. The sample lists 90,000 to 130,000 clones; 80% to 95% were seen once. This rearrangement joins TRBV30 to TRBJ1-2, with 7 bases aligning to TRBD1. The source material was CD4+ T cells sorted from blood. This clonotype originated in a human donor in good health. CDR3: CACRTGGNGYTF. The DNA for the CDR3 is TGTGCCTGTCGGACAGGTGGAAATGGCTACACCTTC.